This TCR beta chain was documented in a study of cytomegalovirus exposure and HLA in healthy donors. Study-level findings and limits: In terms of immune exposure information, only CMV serostatus was available.

CDR3 length equals 16 residues. V shed 3 bases and J 7 bases; nucleotides not matched to a gene: 3. Germline assignment: CDR1 LGHNA and CDR2 YNFKEQ. Both 60 Vbeta primers and 13 Jbeta primers went into the PCR. TCRdb keeps only in-frame clones here, not all; method: immunoSEQ multiplex PCR. Of roughly 150,000 clones in the sample, around 84% are singletons; the top ten hold 2.5% to 3%. Of note for this clone: Its antigen remains unidentified.

The sequence was collected from a man younger than 45 in good health and CMV-seropositive. Specimen: PBMCs. This chain links TRBV4-2 with TRBJ2-1; 16 positions match TRBD2. DNA for the CDR3: TGTGCCAGCAGCCAGGGACTAGCGGGAGGGATTAATGAGCAGTTCTTC. Protein product: CASSQGLAGGINEQFF.